Each of the 11 T cell receptor beta chains below was sequenced from the same sample in a study of blood T cell repertoires in COVID-19. Using immunoSEQ multiplex PCR, the repertoire was profiled, and TCRdb retains in-frame clones only, with some absent. The sample has roughly 120,000 clones; under 75% are singletons. Sequencing input: peripheral blood. These receptors originate from a woman aged 55-75 years with acute or convalescent COVID-19.

On this clone: The sample holds other DNA sequences that translate to the same CDR3. The chain employs TRBV2 and TRBJ1-6, with no clear D. The CDR3 is 12 amino acids. V lost 4 bases, J lost 5 bases, and 3 bases lay in between. CDR1 SNHLY and CDR2 FYNNEI come from the germline V gene. The CDR3 coding sequence is TGTGCCAGCAGTGCAAATAATTCACCCCTCCACTTT. Protein: CASSANNSPLHF.

This chain connects TRBV10-3 to TRBJ1-2, with TRBD1 identical over 9 bases. Germline CDR1 ENHRY, CDR2 SYGVKD. The J segment lost 8 bases and the V segment lost 7 bases, leaving 8 bases of the junction unmatched. The CDR3 runs to 13 residues. The CDR3 region is CAITGTGKVGYTF. Written as DNA, the CDR3 is TGTGCCATCACCGGGACAGGGAAAGTAGGCTACACCTTC.

This chain connects TRBV6-2 or TRBV6-3 to TRBJ2-7; D not resolved. CDR1 and CDR2 (germline): MNHEY, SVGEGT. Trimming left V 6 bases short and J 6 bases short, with 12 bases between. The CDR3 spans 12 residues. The CDR3 spells CASSDIPSEQYF. CDR3 bases: TGTGCCAGCAGCGACATACCCTCCGAGCAGTACTTC.

This clone occurred a few times. The rearrangement joins TRBV3-1 (or the pseudogene TRBV3-2) to TRBJ2-1; 9 bases are shared with TRBD1. Germline CDR1 LGHDT, CDR2 YNNKEL (reference sequence). V lost 3 bases and J lost 9; bases outside the gene matches: 12. The CDR3 loop spans 16 amino acids. The DNA of the CDR3 is TGTGCCAGCAGCCAGGAGGGGGACAGGGCTTCATGTGAGCAGTTCTTC. Residues: CASSQEGDRASCEQFF.

Here the CDR3 DNA reads TGTGCCAGCAGTAGCTTGGAGACCCAGTACTTC. Its translation is CASSSLETQYF. The genes are TRBV27 and TRBJ2-5, with D uncertain. From germline, CDR1 is MNHEY and CDR2 SMNVEV (reference sequence). The CDR3 spans 11 residues. Trimming shortened V by 5 bases and J by 5 bases, and 6 bases separated the two germline ends.

This clone was seen many times. This chain connects TRBV27 to TRBJ1-5; TRBD1 agrees at 10 bases. CDR3 length equals 15 residues. Germline CDR1 and CDR2: MNHEY and SMNVEV (reference sequence). V was pared by 5 bases and J by 6 bases, with 7 bases of the junction left unmatched. The CDR3 DNA reads as TGTGCCAGCAGTAGCCGGGACAGGGGCCTTCAGCCCCAGCATTTT. Its protein product is CASSSRDRGLQPQHF.

The chain is built from TRBV6-5 and TRBJ1-2; weak D call: TRBD1 (6 bases). V gave up 1 base and J gave up 5 bases, with 8 bases separating them. The CDR3 runs 13 residues. From germline, CDR1 is MNHEY and CDR2 SVGAGI. As DNA, the CDR3 is TGTGCCAGCAGTTACTATCAGGGGTATGGCTACACCTTC. Residues: CASSYYQGYGYTF.

V gene TRBV3-1 (or the pseudogene TRBV3-2) combines with J gene TRBJ2-1; TRBD2 agrees at 10 bases. The CDR3 consists of 17 residues. Germline V gene data show CDR1 as LGHDT and CDR2 as YNNKEL (reference sequence). J was trimmed by 9 bases and V by 0 bases; bases with no gene match: 11. For the CDR3, the DNA is TGTGCCAGCAGCCAAGATGCTATTGCTAGCGGGGGAGGTGAGCAGTTCTTC. Translation: CASSQDAIASGGGEQFF.

This clone is a singleton in its sample. CDR3 residues: CAISDRVNTEAFF. CDR3 bases: TGTGCCATCAGCGACAGGGTCAACACTGAAGCTTTCTTT. This chain connects TRBV10-3 to TRBJ1-1; TRBD1 matches at 7 bases. Germline values: CDR1 ENHRY, CDR2 SYGVKD. Losses at the gene ends were 6 bases for V and 2 bases for J; bases not matched to a gene: 3. CDR3 size: 13 residues.

This clone was recorded a few times. V is TRBV19 and J is TRBJ1-6; TRBD1 matches 10 bases. The germline gives CDR1 LNHDA, CDR2 SQIVND (reference sequence). The CDR3 runs to 14 residues. The trim removed 6 bases at V and 8 bases at J, leaving 4 bases unmatched. The DNA of the CDR3 is TGTGCCAGTAGCCGGGACAGGGGTGATTCACCCCTCCACTTT. Its protein is CASSRDRGDSPLHF. The full variable domain, rest sourced from reference TRBV19 and TRBJ1-6, is DGGITQSPKYLFRKEGQNVTLSCEQNLNHDAMYWYRQDPGQGLRLIYYSQIVNDFQKGDIAEGYSVSREKKESFPLTVTSAQKNPTAFYLCASSRDRGDSPLHFGNGTRLTVT.

This clone appeared a few times. CDR3 bases: TGCGCCAGCTGCCCCCCAGGACAGGAAGGGCGTGAAGCTTTCTTT. This encodes CASCPPGQEGREAFF. The chain links TRBV5-1 to TRBJ1-1; 7 nucleotides match TRBD1. V shed 7 bases and J 7 bases; nucleotides not matched to a gene: 16. The germline gives CDR1 SGHRS, CDR2 YFSETQ. The CDR3 contains 15 residues. The full variable domain, rest sourced from reference TRBV5-1 and TRBJ1-1, is KAGVTQTPRYLIKTRGQQVTLSCSPISGHRSVSWYQQTPGQGLQFLFEYFSETQRNKGNFPGRFSGRQFSNSRSEMNVSTLELGDSALYLCASCPPGQEGREAFFGQGTRLTVV.